The rows below give T cell receptor beta chains drawn from one sample of a study of Graves' ophthalmopathy and Graves' hyperthyroidism. TCRdb re-called the multiplex PCR reads through MiXCR, storing one row per CDR3 protein. The table records about 370,000 distinct CDR3 sequences, about 16% of them present only once. What was sequenced was peripheral blood. Source of these receptors: a woman between 18 and 29 years old with Graves' ophthalmopathy. The CDR3 runs from the conserved cysteine through the conserved F or W. Fields, in order: D gene, V gene, J gene, clone size, CDR3 DNA, CDR3 protein. The D gene is left open where the match is weak. Size tells how often a clone was seen (once, few, many) or the class of an expanded clone, and some rows leave it out.

d_call: -
v_call: TRBV6-5
j_call: TRBJ1-2
clone_size: many
cdr3_nt: TGTGCCAGCAGCGCCCGGTGGGACGGTACTAACTATGGCTACACCTTC
cdr3_aa: CASSARWDGTNYGYTF

d_call: TRBD2
v_call: TRBV20-1
j_call: TRBJ2-7
clone_size: many
cdr3_nt: TGCAGTGCTAGCCCCTGGCGGGAGCACTCCTACGAGCAGTACTTC
cdr3_aa: CSASPWREHSYEQYF

d_call: TRBD2
v_call: TRBV6-2/TRBV6-3
j_call: TRBJ2-7
clone_size: -
cdr3_nt: TGTGCCACGGATGCCGGGACTACGTACTACGAGCAGTACTTC
cdr3_aa: CATDAGTTYYEQYF

d_call: TRBD2
v_call: TRBV7-2
j_call: TRBJ2-7
clone_size: many
cdr3_nt: TGTGCCAGCAGCTTAGGGACTAGCGGTTTTTTCCACTACGAGCAGTACTTC
cdr3_aa: CASSLGTSGFFHYEQYF

d_call: TRBD2
v_call: TRBV27
j_call: TRBJ2-7
clone_size: many
cdr3_nt: TGTGCCAGCAGTTCCTTTCTAGCGGGAGGACCCTACGAGCAGTACTTC
cdr3_aa: CASSSFLAGGPYEQYF

d_call: TRBD2
v_call: TRBV20-1
j_call: TRBJ2-7
clone_size: -
cdr3_nt: TGCAGTGCTCTAGGACTAGCGGGAGGCTACGAGCAGTACTTC
cdr3_aa: CSALGLAGGYEQYF

d_call: -
v_call: TRBV11-2
j_call: TRBJ2-7
clone_size: many
cdr3_nt: TGTGCCAGCAGCTTCGATAGGGGACCCTACGAGCAGTACTTC
cdr3_aa: CASSFDRGPYEQYF

d_call: -
v_call: TRBV6-1
j_call: TRBJ2-5
clone_size: many
cdr3_nt: TGTGCCAGCAGTGAAGACCCCTTCCAGGGTTTGTGGGAGACCCAGTACTTC
cdr3_aa: CASSEDPFQGLWETQYF

d_call: TRBD2
v_call: TRBV24-1
j_call: TRBJ2-7
clone_size: -
cdr3_nt: TGTGCCACCAGTGACCCGCTAGGCGGGACTAGTATTTACGAGCAGTACTTC
cdr3_aa: CATSDPLGGTSIYEQYF

d_call: -
v_call: TRBV24-1
j_call: TRBJ2-5
clone_size: many
cdr3_nt: TGTGCCACCCAGGACTCTTCCTTAGAGACCCAGTACTTC
cdr3_aa: CATQDSSLETQYF

d_call: -
v_call: TRBV4-3
j_call: TRBJ1-1
clone_size: once
cdr3_nt: TGCGCCAGCAGCCAAGAGGTGGGTAGGACACTCGAATCTTTCTTT
cdr3_aa: CASSQEVGRTLESFF

d_call: -
v_call: TRBV6-1
j_call: TRBJ2-7
clone_size: many
cdr3_nt: TGTGCCAGCAGTGTGGTCTTTCTGTACTTC
cdr3_aa: CASSVVFLYF

d_call: TRBD1
v_call: TRBV20-1
j_call: TRBJ1-6
clone_size: many
cdr3_nt: TGCAGTGCCCAAATAGGGACAGCCTCTACCCGAAATTCACCCCTCCACTTT
cdr3_aa: CSAQIGTASTRNSPLHF

d_call: -
v_call: TRBV20-1
j_call: TRBJ2-7
clone_size: -
cdr3_nt: TGCAGTGCTAGCGGGTCCCGGGAGCAGTACTTC
cdr3_aa: CSASGSREQYF

d_call: -
v_call: TRBV11-2
j_call: TRBJ2-4
clone_size: -
cdr3_nt: TGTGCCAGCACCCCAATCCGCAGGGGTGACATTCAGTACTTC
cdr3_aa: CASTPIRRGDIQYF

d_call: -
v_call: TRBV20-1
j_call: TRBJ2-1
clone_size: few
cdr3_nt: TGCAGTGCCTGGGGACTGGGCTACAATGAGCAGTTCTTC
cdr3_aa: CSAWGLGYNEQFF

d_call: TRBD1
v_call: TRBV27
j_call: TRBJ2-7
clone_size: many
cdr3_nt: TGTGCCAGCAAAAGACGGACAGGGGGCGACAACTCCTACGAGCAGTACTTC
cdr3_aa: CASKRRTGGDNSYEQYF

d_call: -
v_call: TRBV2
j_call: TRBJ2-7
clone_size: many
cdr3_nt: TGTGCCAGCAGCCCAGGAGGGGGGTTGTACTTC
cdr3_aa: CASSPGGGLYF

d_call: -
v_call: TRBV4-2
j_call: TRBJ2-2
clone_size: many
cdr3_nt: TGTGCCAGCAGCCAAGACCGAGGGGATAACACCGGGGAGCTGTTTTTT
cdr3_aa: CASSQDRGDNTGELFF

d_call: -
v_call: TRBV6-5
j_call: TRBJ1-1
clone_size: many
cdr3_nt: TGTGCCAGCAGTTATATTCGGGGCACTGAAGCTTTCTTT
cdr3_aa: CASSYIRGTEAFF

d_call: -
v_call: TRBV14
j_call: TRBJ1-2
clone_size: many
cdr3_nt: TGTGCCAGCAGTCCCGGACACCTCGAGTATGGCTACACCTTC
cdr3_aa: CASSPGHLEYGYTF

d_call: -
v_call: TRBV4-3
j_call: TRBJ2-6
clone_size: many
cdr3_nt: TGCGCCAGCAGCCAAGAATCTGCGGCCAACGTCCTGACTTTC
cdr3_aa: CASSQESAANVLTF

d_call: TRBD2
v_call: TRBV6-1
j_call: TRBJ2-7
clone_size: few
cdr3_nt: TGTGCCAGCAGTGAATCCTACGGGAGGGGGTACGAGCAGTACTTC
cdr3_aa: CASSESYGRGYEQYF

d_call: -
v_call: TRBV28
j_call: TRBJ2-3
clone_size: many
cdr3_nt: TGTGCCAGCAGTTTATTCGATGCGTGGGCAGGCTACACCACAGATACGCAGTATTTT
cdr3_aa: CASSLFDAWAGYTTDTQYF

d_call: -
v_call: TRBV20-1
j_call: TRBJ2-7
clone_size: many
cdr3_nt: TGCAGTGCTAGAGATCCCTACGGACCGGGACTTACCTACGAGCAGTACTTC
cdr3_aa: CSARDPYGPGLTYEQYF

d_call: -
v_call: TRBV6-2/TRBV6-3
j_call: TRBJ2-3
clone_size: many
cdr3_nt: TGTGCCAGCAGTAGGTTATTCCGGACTTCCACAGATACGCAGTATTTT
cdr3_aa: CASSRLFRTSTDTQYF

d_call: TRBD1
v_call: TRBV11-2
j_call: TRBJ2-7
clone_size: few
cdr3_nt: TGTGCCAGCAGCTTTACAGGGGGCGGTCGGAGCGAGCAGTACTTC
cdr3_aa: CASSFTGGGRSEQYF

d_call: TRBD2
v_call: TRBV6-1
j_call: TRBJ2-7
clone_size: many
cdr3_nt: TGTGCCACCGATCTAGCGGGAGTCAACGAGCAGTACTTC
cdr3_aa: CATDLAGVNEQYF

d_call: TRBD2
v_call: TRBV15
j_call: TRBJ2-4
clone_size: many
cdr3_nt: TGTGCCACCAGCCGCTGGGGCGGGGGGCGAAACATTCAGTACTTC
cdr3_aa: CATSRWGGGRNIQYF

d_call: TRBD1
v_call: TRBV20-1
j_call: TRBJ2-7
clone_size: -
cdr3_nt: TGCAGTGCTTCCGGGACAGGGTACGGCGAGCAGTACTTC
cdr3_aa: CSASGTGYGEQYF

d_call: -
v_call: TRBV5-1
j_call: TRBJ1-1
clone_size: many
cdr3_nt: TGCGCCAGCAGCTTGGACAGCCTCACTGAAGCTTTCTTT
cdr3_aa: CASSLDSLTEAFF

d_call: -
v_call: TRBV30
j_call: TRBJ2-5
clone_size: many
cdr3_nt: TGTGCCTGGAGTAGGGGGGAAGAGACCCAGTACTTC
cdr3_aa: CAWSRGEETQYF

d_call: -
v_call: TRBV20-1
j_call: TRBJ1-2
clone_size: many
cdr3_nt: TGCAGTGCTAGAGAAAGATATAGCGGAAAGCAACCCCTCATAAACTATGGCTACACCTTC
cdr3_aa: CSARERYSGKQPLINYGYTF

d_call: TRBD1
v_call: TRBV24-1
j_call: TRBJ2-2
clone_size: many
cdr3_nt: TGTGCCACCAGTGATCGACGGACAGGGGGCAACACCGGGGAGCTGTTTTTT
cdr3_aa: CATSDRRTGGNTGELFF

d_call: -
v_call: TRBV7-2
j_call: TRBJ2-4
clone_size: many
cdr3_nt: TGTGCCAGCAGCTTAGAGTTGGAAGCGCGATACATTCAGTACTTC
cdr3_aa: CASSLELEARYIQYF

d_call: -
v_call: TRBV6-1
j_call: TRBJ1-5
clone_size: many
cdr3_nt: TGTGCCAGCAGCGAGAGGGTTGGGCCCCAGCATTTT
cdr3_aa: CASSERVGPQHF

d_call: -
v_call: TRBV19
j_call: TRBJ2-5
clone_size: many
cdr3_nt: TGTGCCAGTAGTAAAGGGGCGGCAGGGACAGAGACCCAGTACTTC
cdr3_aa: CASSKGAAGTETQYF

d_call: TRBD2
v_call: TRBV20-1
j_call: TRBJ2-7
clone_size: many
cdr3_nt: TGCAGTGCTAGAGTTCTCAGCGGGGGGGCCGTCGACGAGCAGTACTTC
cdr3_aa: CSARVLSGGAVDEQYF